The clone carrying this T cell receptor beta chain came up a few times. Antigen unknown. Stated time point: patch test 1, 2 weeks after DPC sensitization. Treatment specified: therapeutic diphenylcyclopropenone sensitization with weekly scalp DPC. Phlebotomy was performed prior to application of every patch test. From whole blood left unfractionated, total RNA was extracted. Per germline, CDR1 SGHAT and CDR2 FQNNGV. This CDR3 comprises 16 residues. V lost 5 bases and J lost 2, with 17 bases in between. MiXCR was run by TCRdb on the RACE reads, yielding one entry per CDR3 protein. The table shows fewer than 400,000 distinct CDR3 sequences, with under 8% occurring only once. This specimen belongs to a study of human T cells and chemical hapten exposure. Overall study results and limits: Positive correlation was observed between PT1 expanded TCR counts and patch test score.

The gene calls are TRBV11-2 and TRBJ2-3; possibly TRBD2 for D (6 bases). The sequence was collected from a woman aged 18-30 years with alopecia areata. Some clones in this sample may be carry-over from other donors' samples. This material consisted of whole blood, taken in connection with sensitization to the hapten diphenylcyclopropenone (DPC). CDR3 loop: CASSPGLPRSTDTQYF. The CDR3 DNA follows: TGTGCCAGCAGCCCGGGACTCCCAAGGTCCACAGATACGCAGTATTTT.